The rows below give T cell receptor beta chains drawn from one sample of a study of tumor-infiltrating lymphocytes in oesophageal squamous cell carcinoma. TCRdb itself ran the PCR reads through MiXCR, one entry per CDR3 protein. The sample records 9,500 to 12,000 distinct CDR3 sequences, around 53% being singletons. Sequenced: esophageal tumor tissue. The receptors here all came from a male donor with esophageal squamous cell carcinoma. Each CDR3 is given with its conserved first and last residue. D genes are given only for firm matches. Size values are once, few and many counts, or a class for expanded clones, and some rows have none.

v_gene: TRBV7-2
d_gene: TRBD2
j_gene: TRBJ2-3
abundance: .
CDR3aa: CASSWGGSTDTQYF
CDR3nt: TGTGCCAGCAGCTGGGGAGGGAGCACAGATACGCAGTATTTT

v_gene: TRBV12-3/TRBV12-4
d_gene: TRBD1
j_gene: TRBJ2-1
abundance: few
CDR3aa: CASSRQGAPNEQFF
CDR3nt: TGTGCCAGCAGTAGACAGGGGGCGCCGAATGAGCAGTTCTTC

v_gene: TRBV7-8
d_gene: .
j_gene: TRBJ2-5
abundance: .
CDR3aa: CASSLATPGAQYF
CDR3nt: TGTGCCAGCAGCTTAGCTACCCCCGGAGCCCAGTACTTC

v_gene: TRBV3-1
d_gene: .
j_gene: TRBJ2-5
abundance: .
CDR3aa: CASSNRETQYF
CDR3nt: TGTGCCAGCAGTAATCGGGAGACCCAGTACTTC

v_gene: TRBV7-3
d_gene: TRBD2
j_gene: TRBJ2-1
abundance: few
CDR3aa: CASSPPGLAGANEQFF
CDR3nt: TGTGCCAGCAGCCCTCCGGGACTAGCGGGAGCTAATGAGCAGTTCTTC

v_gene: TRBV7-3
d_gene: TRBD2
j_gene: TRBJ2-5
abundance: .
CDR3aa: CASSRIGEGLSDEQYF
CDR3nt: TGTGCCAGCAGCCGGATAGGGGAGGGCCTTAGCGATGAGCAGTACTTC

v_gene: TRBV5-1
d_gene: TRBD1
j_gene: TRBJ2-7
abundance: many
CDR3aa: CASRGTDYEEQYF
CDR3nt: TGCGCCAGCAGAGGGACAGACTACGAGGAGCAGTACTTC

v_gene: TRBV6-1
d_gene: .
j_gene: TRBJ2-1
abundance: .
CDR3aa: CASSEGSAGRSSYNEQFF
CDR3nt: TGTGCCAGCAGTGAGGGTTCCGCGGGGCGCAGCTCCTACAATGAGCAGTTCTTC

v_gene: TRBV28
d_gene: TRBD2
j_gene: TRBJ2-3
abundance: medium-sized
CDR3aa: CASSPSGMTDTQYF
CDR3nt: TGTGCCAGCAGCCCTAGCGGGATGACAGATACGCAGTATTTT

v_gene: TRBV7-2
d_gene: .
j_gene: TRBJ1-2
abundance: .
CDR3aa: CASNYQLSGGYTF
CDR3nt: TGTGCCAGCAACTATCAACTTTCCGGTGGCTACACCTTC

v_gene: TRBV7-8
d_gene: .
j_gene: TRBJ2-7
abundance: .
CDR3aa: CASSLRPGRTYEQYF
CDR3nt: TGTGCCAGCAGCTTAAGGCCCGGCCGGACCTACGAGCAGTACTTC

v_gene: TRBV27
d_gene: .
j_gene: TRBJ1-2
abundance: .
CDR3aa: CASSTRQRANYGYTF
CDR3nt: TGTGCCAGCAGTACCAGACAGAGGGCTAACTATGGCTACACCTTC

v_gene: TRBV11-3
d_gene: TRBD1
j_gene: TRBJ2-1
abundance: .
CDR3aa: CASSQTGTGGGETQFF
CDR3nt: TGTGCCAGCAGCCAAACCGGGACAGGGGGCGGGGAGACCCAGTTCTTC

v_gene: TRBV7-2
d_gene: TRBD2
j_gene: TRBJ2-7
abundance: .
CDR3aa: CASSPGTSGTDEQYF
CDR3nt: TGTGCCAGCAGCCCGGGGACTAGCGGGACAGACGAGCAGTACTTC

v_gene: TRBV7-8
d_gene: TRBD2
j_gene: TRBJ2-7
abundance: once
CDR3aa: CASSLLRDYRHEQYF
CDR3nt: TGTGCCAGCAGCTTGCTCCGGGACTACCGTCATGAGCAGTACTTC

v_gene: TRBV7-3
d_gene: TRBD1
j_gene: TRBJ2-5
abundance: .
CDR3aa: CASSLRRQGETQYF
CDR3nt: TGTGCCAGCAGCTTGCGGAGACAGGGAGAGACCCAGTACTTC

v_gene: TRBV7-3
d_gene: TRBD2
j_gene: TRBJ2-3
abundance: few
CDR3aa: CASSLGLAVDTQYF
CDR3nt: TGTGCCAGCAGCTTAGGACTAGCGGTGGATACGCAGTATTTT

v_gene: TRBV28
d_gene: .
j_gene: TRBJ2-1
abundance: many
CDR3aa: CASRGRSAGEREQFF
CDR3nt: TGTGCCAGCAGGGGGCGCTCGGCTGGTGAACGTGAGCAGTTCTTC

v_gene: TRBV7-6
d_gene: .
j_gene: TRBJ2-3
abundance: .
CDR3aa: CASSLDTNTDTQYF
CDR3nt: TGTGCCAGCAGCTTAGATACAAACACAGATACGCAGTATTTT

v_gene: TRBV11-2
d_gene: .
j_gene: TRBJ1-1
abundance: .
CDR3aa: CASSLESYRRNTEAFF
CDR3nt: TGTGCCAGCAGCTTAGAGAGTTACAGACGGAACACTGAAGCTTTCTTT

v_gene: TRBV7-6
d_gene: .
j_gene: TRBJ2-5
abundance: .
CDR3aa: CASSRDSENSPLHF
CDR3nt: TGTGCCAGCAGCCGCGACAGTGAGAATTCACCCCTCCACTTC

v_gene: TRBV4-2
d_gene: TRBD2
j_gene: TRBJ2-1
abundance: many
CDR3aa: CASTTLAGYSTNEQFF
CDR3nt: TGTGCCAGCACGACACTAGCGGGGTACTCTACAAATGAGCAGTTCTTC

v_gene: TRBV10-2
d_gene: .
j_gene: TRBJ2-1
abundance: .
CDR3aa: CASSESQGWYNEQFF
CDR3nt: TGCGCCAGCAGTGAATCGCAGGGATGGTACAATGAGCAGTTCTTC

v_gene: TRBV5-1
d_gene: .
j_gene: TRBJ2-7
abundance: .
CDR3aa: CASSSDLGNYEQYF
CDR3nt: TGCGCCAGCAGCTCGGACTTGGGGAACTACGAGCAGTACTTC

v_gene: TRBV7-7
d_gene: .
j_gene: TRBJ2-1
abundance: few
CDR3aa: CASSFTIGNEQFF
CDR3nt: TGTGCTAGCAGCTTTACTATAGGTAATGAGCAGTTCTTC

v_gene: TRBV7-6
d_gene: .
j_gene: TRBJ2-1
abundance: once
CDR3aa: CASSLENEQFF
CDR3nt: TGTGCCAGCAGCTTAGAGAATGAGCAGTTCTTC

v_gene: TRBV28
d_gene: .
j_gene: TRBJ2-3
abundance: medium-sized
CDR3aa: CASSLRWQRRTDTQYF
CDR3nt: TGTGCCAGCAGTTTAAGGTGGCAGAGAAGGACAGATACGCAGTATTTT